The 9 T cell receptor beta chains below come from one sample, sequenced in a study of blood T cells in healthy people across ages. Combining a sample-barcoded 5' primer with a J-beta primer mix, a second PCR ran for about 6 to 11 cycles. TCRdb re-called the 5' RACE reads through MiXCR, storing one row per CDR3 protein. Of 1.5 million to 2 million distinct CDR3 sequences listed, approximately 39% were seen once; the top ten hold 20% to 25%. The specimen sequenced was blood. All receptors derive from a human donor in good health.

The table lists this clonotype with a few counts. The rearrangement uses TRBV20-1 and TRBJ2-3; 10 nucleotides line up with TRBD2. Germline trimming cut 2 bases from V and 1 base from J; bases unmatched to any gene: 6. Germline-derived CDR1 and CDR2 are DFQATT and SNEGSKA (reference sequence). This CDR3 region has 16 residues. The CDR3 is CSARPLTSGGTDTQYF. CDR3 in DNA: TGCAGTGCTAGACCCCTCACTAGCGGGGGCACAGATACGCAGTATTTT.

For this clonotype: A read error is possible here, since a much larger clone lies one base away. The chain couples TRBV29-1 to TRBJ2-4, with D perhaps being TRBD1 or TRBD2 (6 bases each). Germline V gives CDR1 SQVTM, CDR2 ANQGSEA. The CDR3 has 12 residues. CDR3 DNA sequence: TGCAGCGTGGAGGGGGACAAAAGCATTCAGTACTTC. It codes for CSVEGDKSIQYF.

V usage is TRBV20-1 and J usage is TRBJ1-1; D might be TRBD1 (5 bases). The CDR3 length is 12 residues. Trimming pared 1 base from V and 9 bases from J, leaving 12 bases between. The V gene's germline CDR1 is DFQATT and CDR2 SNEGSKA (reference sequence). CDR3: CSARAIRQKAFF. For the CDR3, the DNA is TGCAGTGCTAGAGCAATCAGACAGAAAGCTTTCTTT.

Regarding this clonotype: One junction end does not reproduce the germline sequence, and a read error may be involved. This chain joins TRBV4-1 and TRBJ1-4; TRBD1 matches at 11 bases. This CDR3 region has 16 residues. Germline CDR1 and CDR2: MGHRA and YSYEKL. The CDR3 is CASSPGTGGFTEKRFF. The CDR3 DNA sequence: TGCGCCAGCAGCCCCGGGACAGGGGGATTTACTGAAAAACGGTTTTTT.

DNA of the CDR3: TGTGCCAGCAGTAACTTCAATGAGCAGTTCTTC. It encodes CASSNFNEQFF. The chain employs TRBV6-1 and TRBJ2-1; D remains ambiguous. From germline, CDR1 is MNHNS and CDR2 SASEGT. V was clipped by 5 bases and J by 6 bases, with 5 bases between them. The CDR3 loop spans 11 amino acids.

There are a few counts of this clonotype. The J gene is TRBJ2-3, the V gene TRBV11-1; D could derive from TRBD1 or TRBD2 (5 bases each). Deletions cut 5 bases from V and 7 bases from J, with 10 bases between. Germline values: CDR1 SGHAT, CDR2 FQDESV (reference sequence). This CDR3 is built from 12 residues. CDR3 nucleotide sequence: TGTGCCAGCAGCGAGGGGACGAATACGCAGTATTTT. This encodes CASSEGTNTQYF. The variable domain in full, with the rest retrieved from reference TRBV11-1 and TRBJ2-3, is EAEVAQSPRYKITEKSQAVAFWCDPISGHATLYWYRQILGQGPELLVQFQDESVVDDSQLPKDRFSAERLKGVDSTLKIQPAELGDSAMYLCASSEGTNTQYFGPGTRLTVL.

The chain joins TRBV4-1 to TRBJ2-3, with 8 bases identical to TRBD2. Germline trimming cut 3 bases from V and 5 bases from J; bases unmatched to any gene: 7. CDR3 size: 15 residues. Per germline, CDR1 MGHRA and CDR2 YSYEKL. CDR3 coding DNA: TGCGCCAGCAGCCACCCCGGGGGGGCGGTAGATACGCAGTATTTT. Residues: CASSHPGGAVDTQYF.

V usage is TRBV20-1 and J usage is TRBJ1-1; a weak D match, TRBD1 (5 bases). Germline CDR1 reads DFQATT; CDR2 reads SNEGSKA (reference sequence). Trimming removed 4 bases from V and 1 base from J, with 10 bases in between. CDR3 length equals 13 residues. The CDR3 DNA reads as TGCAGTGCTAATCGGGACCAGAACACTGAAGCTTTCTTT. Its protein product is CSANRDQNTEAFF.

Only a few counts were recorded for this clonotype. The V and J genes are TRBV27 and TRBJ1-4, with D maybe TRBD1 (5 bases). From germline, CDR1 is MNHEY and CDR2 SMNVEV (reference sequence). The CDR3 sequence is 16 residues long. V lost 6 bases and J 3 bases, leaving 17 bases between the germline ends. CDR3 residues: CASRIGLRDPNEKLFF. CDR3 DNA sequence: TGTGCCAGCAGGATCGGACTCCGGGACCCTAATGAAAAACTGTTTTTT.